This T cell receptor (beta chain) was sequenced during a study of blood T cell repertoires in COVID-19. Looking at the study overall: Samples taken during acute and convalescent COVID-19 were collected in the United States, Italy and Spain. PBMCs, B-cell-depleted T cells, or T cells were the source of the cDNA or gDNA that made up the material.

How the authors handled the data: Amplification of reference gene primers was used by the study to estimate nucleated cell counts. Using immunoSEQ multiplex PCR, the repertoire was profiled, and TCRdb retains in-frame clones only, with some absent. D and trimming come from the DNA, and the V and J calls and clone size come from that table. Among tens of thousands of clones listed, roughly four fifths were seen once. CDR1 SGHDT and CDR2 YYEEEE come from the germline V gene. Trimming took 0 bases from V and 4 from J; bases not matched to a gene: 5. CDR3 length: 15 amino acids. This TCR was sampled from a woman aged 55-69 years with acute or convalescent COVID-19. Sequencing was carried out using peripheral blood. The chain recombines TRBV5-6 with TRBJ2-7, with 9 bases identical to TRBD1. The CDR3 DNA reads TGTGCCAGCAGCTTGGGACAGGGGGGTTTATACGAGCAGTACTTC. The encoded protein is CASSLGQGGLYEQYF.